This entry features one TCR beta chain sequence. The data belong to a study of technical replicates of blood from a few donors. The V gene lost 3 bases and the J gene lost 10 bases, with 15 bases spanning the gap. The germline V gene encodes CDR1 WNHNN and CDR2 SYGVQD (reference sequence). The CDR3 contains 13 residues. The data were produced by immunoSEQ multiplex PCR, yet TCRdb's version contains in-frame clones alone and is incomplete. In the table there are about 14,000 clones, roughly 80% of which are singletons. V gene TRBV10-1 combines with J gene TRBJ1-1; D possibly corresponds to TRBD1 (6 bases). The TCR originated in a human donor in good health. Input material: PBMCs. The CDR3 DNA reads TGCGCCAGCAGTGATGGGGGGGCGGCTCGAGCTTTCTTT. It encodes CASSDGGAARAFF.